The 6 T cell receptor beta chains reported below all come from one sample, sequenced in a study of blood T cell repertoires in COVID-19 (dated by TCRdb to between 2020 and 2021). Libraries were prepared through the immunoSEQ multiplex PCR assay. Drawn from immuneACCESS, this table holds only the in-frame rearrangements with V and J called that TCRdb kept. Clones are partly lost; checked studies trace under half to an unresolved V gene and leave the rest unexplained. This sample holds 150,000 to 200,000 clones; around 87% were observed only once. The ten largest clones take up approximately 2.7% of the sample. Sequencing input: peripheral blood. These receptors were collected from a man in his forties or fifties with active or convalescent COVID-19.

The J gene is TRBJ1-5, the V gene TRBV6-5, with 10 bases that match TRBD1. V gave up 6 bases and J gave up 6 bases; unmatched junction bases: 2. Germline CDR1 MNHEY, CDR2 SVGAGI. The CDR3 sequence is 13 residues long. This CDR3 is CASRGQGSQPQHF. CDR3 in DNA: TGTGCCAGCAGGGGACAGGGGAGTCAGCCCCAGCATTTT.

The chain has TRBV25-1 and TRBJ2-3, with 8 bases lining up with TRBD1. After removal of 5 bases from V and 2 bases from J, the junction contained 6 bases not matched to a gene. Germline CDR1 MGHDK, CDR2 SYGVNS. CDR3 size: 15 residues. CDR3 nucleotides: TGTGCCAGCAGTCAGGACAGGGCGGACACAGATACGCAGTATTTT. Amino acids: CASSQDRADTDTQYF.

The sample holds one count of this clone. The chain uses TRBV7-9 and TRBJ1-1, with 9 bases matching TRBD1. CDR3 length equals 16 residues. Germline V lookup: CDR1 SEHNR, CDR2 FQNEAQ (reference sequence). The V and J ends lost 3 bases and 1 base, in that order; junction bases with no gene match: 6. The CDR3 is CASSLGLDRGNTEAFF. The CDR3 DNA follows: TGTGCCAGCAGCTTGGGATTGGACAGGGGGAACACTGAAGCTTTCTTT.

The CDR3 loop reads CASSRSTVRNTIYF. CDR3 nucleotide sequence: TGTGCCAGCAGCCGTTCGACAGTGCGGAACACCATATATTTT. The chain recombines TRBV14 with TRBJ1-3; possibly TRBD1 for D (5 bases). Per germline, CDR1 SGHDN and CDR2 FVKESK. The germline V and J ends were trimmed by 4 bases and 7 bases, with 14 bases remaining between them. The CDR3 totals 14 residues.

This clone was detected a few times. This chain links TRBV19 with TRBJ1-6; TRBD1 might be the D (5 bases). CDR1 and CDR2 (germline): LNHDA, SQIVND (reference sequence). CDR3 length equals 17 residues. V was pared by 4 bases and J by 0 bases, with 13 bases between. The CDR3 nucleotides are TGTGCCAGTAGTACTGACAGTTTTCGCTCCTATAATTCACCCCTCCACTTT. It codes for CASSTDSFRSYNSPLHF.

This clone has only one observation. The J gene is TRBJ1-5, the V gene TRBV11-2; D gene ambiguous. Germline-derived CDR1 and CDR2 are SGHAT and FQNNGV. V was pared by 2 bases and J by 2 bases, with 7 bases between. The CDR3 loop spans 14 amino acids. The CDR3, as DNA: TGTGCCAGCAGCTTAAGTCCGGGCAATCAGCCCCAGCATTTT. This translates into CASSLSPGNQPQHF.